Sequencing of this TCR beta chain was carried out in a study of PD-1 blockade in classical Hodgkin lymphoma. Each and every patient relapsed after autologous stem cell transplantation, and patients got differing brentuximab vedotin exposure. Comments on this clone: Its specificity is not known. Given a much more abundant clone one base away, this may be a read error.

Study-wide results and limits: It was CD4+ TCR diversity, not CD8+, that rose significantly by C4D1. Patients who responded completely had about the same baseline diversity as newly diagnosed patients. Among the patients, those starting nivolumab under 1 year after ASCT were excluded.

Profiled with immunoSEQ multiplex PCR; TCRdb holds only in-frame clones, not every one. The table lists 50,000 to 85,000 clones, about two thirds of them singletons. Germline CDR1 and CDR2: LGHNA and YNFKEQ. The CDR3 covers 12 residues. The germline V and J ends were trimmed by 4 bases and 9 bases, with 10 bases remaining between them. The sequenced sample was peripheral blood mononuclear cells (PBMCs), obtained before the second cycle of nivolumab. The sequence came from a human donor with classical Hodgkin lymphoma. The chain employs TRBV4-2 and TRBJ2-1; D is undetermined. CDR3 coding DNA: TGTGCCAGCAGCCCCCTTTCGGCTGAGCAGTTCTTC. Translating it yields CASSPLSAEQFF.